The next 17 T cell receptor beta chains were all read from a single sample in a study of blood T cell repertoires in COVID-19. Some clones are missing from TCRdb's copy, which holds only in-frame ones; the method was immunoSEQ multiplex PCR. This table holds 150,000 to 200,000 clones, about 90% found once. Sequencing was carried out using peripheral blood. These receptors came from a woman aged 70-85 years with acute or convalescent COVID-19.

The CDR3 region has the DNA TGTGCCAGCAGCTTAGGTTTCGGGGGGGATCACAATGAGCAGTTCTTC. This translates into CASSLGFGGDHNEQFF. The V gene is TRBV7-9, the J gene TRBJ2-1, with 8 positions matching TRBD2. The J segment lost 5 bases and the V segment lost 1 base, leaving 7 bases of the junction unmatched. Germline assignment: CDR1 SEHNR and CDR2 FQNEAQ (reference sequence). This CDR3 has 16 amino acids.

J is TRBJ1-1 and V is TRBV3-1 (or the pseudogene TRBV3-2), with D perhaps matching TRBD1 (6 bases). Germline CDR1 is LGHDT and CDR2 is YNNKEL (reference sequence). The length of the CDR3 is 16 residues. The V gene lost 4 bases and the J gene lost 4 bases, with 19 bases spanning the gap. The CDR3 loop is CASSPFAGVGVTEAFF. DNA for the CDR3: TGTGCCAGCAGCCCCTTCGCAGGGGTGGGGGTCACTGAAGCTTTCTTT.

V is TRBV11-3 and J is TRBJ1-1; unclear D gene. The CDR3 totals 13 residues. V was pared by 0 bases and J by 5 bases, with 7 bases between. Per the germline V gene, CDR1 is SGHNT and CDR2 is YENEEA. As DNA, the CDR3 is TGTGCCAGCAGCTTAGATCCTAGGACTGAAGCTTTCTTT. Protein product: CASSLDPRTEAFF.

The chain combines TRBV7-9 with TRBJ2-7; D possibly corresponds to TRBD1 (6 bases). CDR3 size: 13 residues. Germline CDR1 SEHNR, CDR2 FQNEAQ (reference sequence). V was cut by 7 bases and J by 6 bases, with 16 bases left in between. Written as DNA, the CDR3 is TGTGCCAGCACCCCCGGGAAAGGGGGCGAGCAGTACTTC. It encodes CASTPGKGGEQYF.

V is TRBV7-2 and J is TRBJ2-2; tentatively, D is TRBD2 (5 bases). The CDR3 is made up of 16 amino acids. V was trimmed by 6 bases and J by 7 bases, leaving 21 bases between them. Per germline, CDR1 SGHTA and CDR2 FQGNSA. The CDR3 here is CASSPERLGGSGELFF. DNA for the CDR3: TGTGCCAGCAGTCCAGAACGGCTAGGAGGTAGCGGGGAGCTGTTTTTT.

V gene TRBV5-4 combines with J gene TRBJ1-1, with D possibly TRBD1 on 5 matching bases. Germline lookup yields CDR1 SGHNT and CDR2 YYREEE (reference sequence). This CDR3 contains 13 residues. The ends were cut back, 4 bases at V and 3 bases at J, with 10 bases in the middle. This CDR3 is CASSGRVDTEAFF. The DNA for the CDR3 is TGTGCCAGCAGCGGCAGGGTGGACACTGAAGCTTTCTTT.

V and J are TRBV19 and TRBJ1-2; 7 positions match TRBD1. CDR3 length: 14 residues. Trimming removed 6 bases from V and 4 bases from J; junction bases left unmatched: 8. Looked up from germline, CDR1 is LNHDA and CDR2 is SQIVND (reference sequence). The CDR3 nucleotides read TGTGCCAGTAGAAGACAGGGTGGGAGCTATGGCTACACCTTC. This codes for CASRRQGGSYGYTF.

The chain recombines TRBV4-1 with TRBJ1-1; 7 bases are shared with TRBD1. Germline V lookup: CDR1 MGHRA, CDR2 YSYEKL. Trimming cost V 3 bases and J 5 bases; bases outside gene matches: 9. The CDR3 sequence is 15 residues long. The CDR3 is CASSHGDRVQTEAFF. In DNA, the CDR3 is TGCGCCAGCAGCCATGGCGACAGGGTTCAGACTGAAGCTTTCTTT.

This clone was detected only once. J is TRBJ2-3 and V is TRBV19; TRBD2 matches 11 bases. Germline V gene sequence: CDR1 LNHDA, CDR2 SQIVND (reference sequence). This CDR3 is 15 amino acids long. The V segment lost 6 bases and the J segment 5 bases; nucleotides outside the gene matches: 7. The CDR3 is CASRNSGGALDTQYF. DNA of the CDR3: TGTGCCAGTAGGAATAGCGGGGGGGCCCTAGATACGCAGTATTTT.

J is TRBJ2-2 and V is TRBV7-3; possible D gene TRBD2, 6 bases. V lost 1 base and J 6 bases, leaving 15 bases between the germline ends. CDR1 and CDR2 (germline): SGHTA, FQGTGA. This CDR3 has 16 residues. CDR3 DNA: TGTGCCAGCAGCTTAAGGCTAGCGTTCCCATCCGGGGAGCTGTTTTTT. Translating it yields CASSLRLAFPSGELFF.

The chain carries TRBV11-3 and TRBJ1-3; no clear D. Trimming took 5 bases from V and 8 from J, leaving 13 bases between them. Germline V CDR1 and CDR2: SGHNT, YENEEA. This CDR3 region has 13 residues. CDR3 protein: CASSPGPRDTIYF. Here the CDR3 DNA reads TGTGCCAGCAGCCCAGGCCCGCGGGACACCATATATTTT.

The chain is built from TRBV7-2 and TRBJ2-5; unclear D gene. Trimming removed 8 bases at V and 4 bases at J, with 14 bases between. The germline V gene encodes CDR1 SGHTA and CDR2 FQGNSA. The CDR3 totals 13 residues. DNA for the CDR3: TGTGCCAGCCAGAGACGGCGCGGAGAGACCCAGTACTTC. Translation: CASQRRRGETQYF.

This clone has a single count. The chain is built from TRBV11-2 and TRBJ2-3, with D maybe TRBD1 (5 bases). The V gene's germline CDR1 is SGHAT and CDR2 FQNNGV. The CDR3 loop spans 16 amino acids. V was cut by 9 bases and J by 2 bases, with 21 bases left in between. CDR3 protein: CASREGANRLTDTQYF. The CDR3 nucleotides read TGTGCCAGTCGAGAAGGGGCGAACAGACTCACAGATACGCAGTATTTT. Complete variable domain (other parts from reference TRBV11-2 and TRBJ2-3): EAGVAQSPRYKIIEKRQSVAFWCNPISGHATLYWYQQILGQGPKLLIQFQNNGVVDDSQLPKDRFSAERLKGVDSTLKIQPAKLEDSAVYLCASREGANRLTDTQYFGPGTRLTVL.

V and J are TRBV6-2 or TRBV6-3 and TRBJ1-2; 10 bases match TRBD1. Germline V gene sequence: CDR1 MNHEY, CDR2 SVGEGT. The V gene end was trimmed by 4 bases and the J gene end by 4 bases; junction bases not matched to a gene: 3. The length of the CDR3 is 14 residues. For the CDR3, the DNA is TGTGCCAGCAGTTTGACAGGGGGCGTCTATGGCTACACCTTC. Translated, it gives CASSLTGGVYGYTF.

The V call is TRBV29-1, the J call TRBJ1-2; 7 bases are shared with TRBD1. Per germline, CDR1 SQVTM and CDR2 ANQGSEA. The CDR3 length is 12 residues. V shed 4 bases and J 8 bases; nucleotides not matched to a gene: 7. CDR3 nucleotide sequence: TGCAGCGTTGGTGAGGGGGCAACAGGCTACACCTTC. Amino acids: CSVGEGATGYTF.

This clone appeared once. The chain couples TRBV4-2 to TRBJ2-7, with a possible D match to TRBD2 (5 bases). The germline V gene encodes CDR1 LGHNA and CDR2 YNFKEQ. This CDR3 contains 15 residues. Trimming took off 0 bases at V and 3 bases at J, with 12 bases between the two ends. The CDR3 protein is CASSQDIGVGYEQYF. The CDR3 DNA reads as TGTGCCAGCAGCCAAGATATCGGGGTAGGCTACGAGCAGTACTTC.

The count of this clone is one. The rearrangement joins TRBV19 to TRBJ2-2, with 10 bases lining up with TRBD1. Trimming took 3 bases from V and 4 from J; bases not matched to a gene: 2. Germline V gene data show CDR1 as LNHDA and CDR2 as SQIVND (reference sequence). This CDR3 is 15 amino acids long. In DNA, the CDR3 is TGTGCCAGTAGTATCAGACAGGGGGCCACCGGGGAGCTGTTTTTT. This gives the protein CASSIRQGATGELFF.